This TCR beta chain was profiled in a study of shared clonotypes between healthy human individuals. General study points: The genetic and exposure-history diversity represented was limited by few donors.

The ends were cut back, 3 bases at V and 0 bases at J, with 12 bases in the middle. The CDR3 covers 16 residues. Looked up from germline, CDR1 is MDHEN and CDR2 is SYDVKM. A word on this clone: As yet, its antigen is unknown.

Source study methods: Filtering of immunoSEQ junctional sequences could not match full-length read filtering. The table came from immunoSEQ multiplex PCR; TCRdb's copy has only in-frame clones and leaves some out. The D gene and trimming were derived from the DNA, and the V and J assignments and clone size from that table. Here the sample spans around 650,000 clones, roughly 95% being singletons. Terminally differentiated effector memory CD45RA+ cells were excluded by CCR7 positive selection of CD45RO-negative cells. The sequence was collected from a woman aged 25 to 39 in good health. The specimen sequenced was naive CD8+ T cells sorted from blood. This rearrangement joins TRBV28 to TRBJ2-1; no clear D. CDR3 bases: TGTGCCAGCAGTTTGGTGACCCTCGTCTCCTACAATGAGCAGTTCTTC. Protein: CASSLVTLVSYNEQFF.